A selection of T cell receptor beta chains follows, all from one sample in a study of graft-versus-host responses after intestinal transplantation. Using immunoSEQ multiplex PCR, the repertoire was profiled, and TCRdb retains in-frame clones only, with some absent. The sample carries 33,000 or so clones, around 94% recorded once. The sample consisted of PBMCs, taken 16 days after intestinal transplant. All receptors derive from a human patient who received an intestinal transplant, so some T cells may come from the graft donor. CDR3s include the opening cysteine and the closing phenylalanine or tryptophan. D genes are given only for firm matches.

J gene	D gene	V gene	CDR3 protein
TRBJ2-3	NA	TRBV19	CASSIGGGWSTDTQYF
TRBJ2-7	TRBD1	TRBV6-1	CASSETTRQGLYEQYF
TRBJ2-1	TRBD1	TRBV7-2	CASSLTPSGGDYNEQFF
TRBJ1-3	NA	TRBV6-5	CASTGGAGNTIYF
TRBJ1-1	NA	TRBV5-6	CASSQSGVPKAFF
TRBJ2-7	TRBD2	TRBV6-6	CASSYSTSGSYEQYF
TRBJ1-1	TRBD1	TRBV13	CASSPLGDRGLFGQENTEAFF
TRBJ2-7	NA	TRBV15	CATSREGYEQYF
TRBJ1-4	TRBD1	TRBV5-1	CASSPGQGNEKLFF
TRBJ2-5	NA	TRBV28	CASSSIQETQYF
TRBJ1-3	NA	TRBV19	CASSMDRSSGNTIYF
TRBJ1-2	NA	TRBV7-9	CASSLANRDGYTF
TRBJ2-7	NA	TRBV4-3	CASSQHLLRGYEQYF
TRBJ2-2	NA	TRBV25-1	CASSAPRGRVGTGELFF
NA	NA	TRBV4-3	CASSQDRHYEQYF
TRBJ1-2	TRBD1	TRBV7-6	CASSPRTGGDYGYTF
TRBJ1-5	NA	TRBV19	CASTRSYSNQPQHF